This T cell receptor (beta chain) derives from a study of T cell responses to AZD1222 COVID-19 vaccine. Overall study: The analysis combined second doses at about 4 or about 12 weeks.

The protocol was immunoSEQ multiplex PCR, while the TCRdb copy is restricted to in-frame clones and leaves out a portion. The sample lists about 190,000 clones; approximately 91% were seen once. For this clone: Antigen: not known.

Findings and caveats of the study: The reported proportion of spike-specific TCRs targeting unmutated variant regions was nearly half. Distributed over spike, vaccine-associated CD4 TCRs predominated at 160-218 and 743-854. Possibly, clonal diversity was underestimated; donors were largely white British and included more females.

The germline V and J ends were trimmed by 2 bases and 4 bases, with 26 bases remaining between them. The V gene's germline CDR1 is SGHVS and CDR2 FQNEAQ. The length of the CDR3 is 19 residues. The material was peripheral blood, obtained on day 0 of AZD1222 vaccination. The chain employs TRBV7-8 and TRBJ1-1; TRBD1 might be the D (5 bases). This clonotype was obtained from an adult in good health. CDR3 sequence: CASSLKGLGLVVVATEAFF. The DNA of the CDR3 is TGTGCCAGCAGCTTAAAAGGCCTGGGACTCGTAGTGGTGGCCACTGAAGCTTTCTTT.